The T cell receptor (beta chain) described here comes from a study of long-term antiretroviral therapy in people with HIV. Study findings and constraints: Every time point showed a repertoire led by clones expanded before ART.

There are 15 residues in the CDR3. Runs used v3.0 of the immunoSEQ assay and were done at survey level. Researchers set sequencing to target roughly 35,000-55,000 T-cell genomes per sample. The assay was immunoSEQ multiplex PCR, and TCRdb's table has in-frame clones only and misses some. Found here are about 26,000 clones, 85% to 90% of them singletons; the top ten hold 8.8%. About this clone: Its target is not known.

Sequencing used unsorted PBMCs, obtained 4.8 to 5 years after starting antiretroviral therapy. J is TRBJ1-5 and V is TRBV21-1; the table's D gene call, TRBD1, was not cross checked with the DNA. TRBV21-1 is a documented pseudogene. The sequence was collected from a man aged 35-49 years with HIV. The CDR3 sequence is CASTRGLRGNQPQHF. As DNA, the CDR3 is TGTGCCAGCACCAGAGGGTTGAGGGGGAATCAGCCCCAGCATTTT.